The clone carrying this T cell receptor beta chain was observed at least ten times. Its antigen is undetermined. This specimen belongs to a study of T cell repertoires in cytomegalovirus infection. Background on the study: Based on public TCR beta signatures, there were indications of CMV infection and of a matching HLA type.

TCRdb fed the reads into MiXCR, producing one record per CDR3 protein. The data contain about 360,000 distinct CDR3 sequences, 15% to 20% of them seen just once; the ten biggest clones take up 7.5% to 9.5%. CDR3 length equals 15 residues. Germline trimming cut 4 bases from V and 3 bases from J; bases unmatched to any gene: 6. General study results and limits: CMV-specific HLA-C-restricted TCR beta clonotypes dominated the ex vivo response.

This clonotype was sampled from a human donor in good health (CMV status not recorded). Some clones in this sample may be carry-over from other donors' samples. The specimen sequenced was PBMCs. The V gene is TRBV12-3 or TRBV12-4, the J gene TRBJ2-3; 8 nucleotides agree with TRBD1. The CDR3 DNA reads as TGTGCCAGCAGTTGGACAGGGTTAAGGACAGATACGCAGTATTTT. Residues: CASSWTGLRTDTQYF.